This is a list of T cell receptor beta chains from one sample in a study of early T cells in non-severe SARS-CoV-2 infection. TCRdb analysed the 5' RACE reads with MiXCR anew, one entry per CDR3 protein. The sample has about 30,000 distinct CDR3 sequences, approximately 5.2% seen once. Sequenced input: whole blood. The receptors come from an adult who was a healthcare worker with PCR-confirmed SARS-CoV-2 infection or an uninfected control (not recorded which). The CDR3 runs from the conserved cysteine through the conserved F or W. The D gene is left open where the match is weak. Clone size appears in some rows only: once, few, many, or a class for an expanded clone.

>TRBJ2-7|many|TRBV4-3|.
CASSQADGGSYEQYF
TGCGCCAGCAGCCAAGCGGACGGGGGAAGCTACGAGCAGTACTTC
>TRBJ2-1|.|TRBV18|TRBD2
CASSPPGLAGAFGKNEQFF
TGTGCCAGCTCACCACCGGGACTAGCGGGAGCTTTTGGCAAGAATGAGCAGTTCTTC
>TRBJ2-5|.|TRBV5-4|.
CASSLMGQETQYF
TGTGCCAGCAGCTTGATGGGCCAAGAGACCCAGTACTTC
>TRBJ1-1|many|TRBV11-2|.
CASSFRLGSNTEAFF
TGTGCCAGCAGCTTCCGATTGGGATCGAACACTGAAGCTTTCTTT
>TRBJ2-7|.|TRBV7-6|TRBD2
CASSLPTSGADYEQYF
TGTGCCAGCAGCTTACCGACTAGCGGGGCCGACTACGAGCAGTACTTC
>TRBJ2-7|many|TRBV20-1|TRBD2
CSARGGLAARGEQYF
TGCAGTGCTAGAGGAGGACTAGCGGCACGTGGGGAGCAGTACTTC
>TRBJ2-3|.|TRBV12-3/TRBV12-4|.
CASSSDNQGPDTQYF
TGTGCCAGCAGCTCGGACAATCAGGGCCCAGATACGCAGTATTTT
>TRBJ2-7|many|TRBV2|TRBD2
CASSPGRGRYEQYF
TGTGCCAGTTCTCCAGGGAGGGGTAGGTACGAGCAGTACTTC
>TRBJ2-7|.|TRBV9|.
CASKGRGGF
TGTGCCAGCAAGGGCAGGGGAGGCTTC
>TRBJ2-1|.|TRBV5-1|TRBD2
CASSLGIAGGPSYNEQFF
TGCGCCAGCAGCTTGGGTATAGCGGGAGGGCCCTCCTACAATGAGCAGTTCTTC
>TRBJ1-1|medium-sized|TRBV6-2/TRBV6-3|TRBD1
CASSGTGRSHTEAFF
TGTGCCAGCAGTGGGACAGGGAGGTCGCACACTGAAGCTTTCTTT
>TRBJ2-2|many|TRBV11-3|TRBD2
CASSFLAGSTGELFF
TGTGCCAGCAGCTTTCTAGCGGGATCCACCGGGGAGCTGTTTTTT